The rows below give T cell receptor beta chains drawn from one sample of a study of T cell changes during pregnancy in multiple sclerosis. Measured with immunoSEQ multiplex PCR; TCRdb has only the in-frame clones, and not every one. This table has 70,000 to 100,000 clones, 94% appearing once. The input for sequencing was peripheral blood, taken in the third trimester of pregnancy. The origin of the receptors is a female donor with multiple sclerosis, enrolled in a pregnancy study. Both conserved end residues are trimmed from each CDR3. Fields, in order: CDR3 length, J gene, V gene, CDR3 protein.

cdr3_length: 11
j_call: TRBJ1-4
v_call: TRBV7-2
cdr3_aa: ASSPGTGEKLF

cdr3_length: 13
j_call: TRBJ2-7
v_call: TRBV5-8
cdr3_aa: ASERRAATSYEQY

cdr3_length: 15
j_call: TRBJ1-5
v_call: TRBV5-6
cdr3_aa: ASSLGSGAISNQPQH

cdr3_length: 11
j_call: TRBJ2-3
v_call: TRBV7-6
cdr3_aa: ASTLGGRDTQY

cdr3_length: 14
j_call: TRBJ2-7
v_call: TRBV4-1
cdr3_aa: ASSPFAGTATYEQY

cdr3_length: 15
j_call: TRBJ2-5
v_call: TRBV4-1
cdr3_aa: ASSQVVAGVPHGTQY

cdr3_length: 12
j_call: TRBJ2-3
v_call: TRBV14
cdr3_aa: ASSHFAGSDTQY

cdr3_length: 11
j_call: TRBJ1-4
v_call: TRBV10-3
cdr3_aa: ASAGRQNEKLF

cdr3_length: 9
j_call: TRBJ2-2
v_call: TRBV6-5
cdr3_aa: ASSRGVELF

cdr3_length: 10
j_call: TRBJ2-1
v_call: TRBV27
cdr3_aa: ASSPPSNEQF

cdr3_length: 15
j_call: TRBJ2-1
v_call: TRBV21-1
cdr3_aa: ASSKCRGQRAHNEQF

cdr3_length: 15
j_call: TRBJ1-1
v_call: TRBV5-6
cdr3_aa: ASSRLSSTVWTDEAF

cdr3_length: 14
j_call: TRBJ2-5
v_call: TRBV19
cdr3_aa: ASSTNSGRLGETQY

cdr3_length: 13
j_call: TRBJ2-5
v_call: TRBV28
cdr3_aa: ASSPTGAQQETQY

cdr3_length: 14
j_call: TRBJ2-5
v_call: TRBV2
cdr3_aa: ASSDALAGIVETQY

cdr3_length: 13
j_call: TRBJ2-7
v_call: TRBV19
cdr3_aa: ASSIRAGGGYEQY

cdr3_length: 15
j_call: TRBJ1-5
v_call: TRBV27
cdr3_aa: VSSSTASAYSNQPQH

cdr3_length: 13
j_call: TRBJ1-5
v_call: TRBV15
cdr3_aa: ATSPDRGGNQPQH

cdr3_length: 16
j_call: TRBJ2-1
v_call: TRBV5-4
cdr3_aa: ASSPRLAGDSRGNEQF

cdr3_length: 14
j_call: TRBJ1-1
v_call: TRBV10-1
cdr3_aa: ASSTPREDLNTEAF

cdr3_length: 13
j_call: TRBJ2-5
v_call: TRBV6-5
cdr3_aa: ASSLLAGTQETQY

cdr3_length: 12
j_call: TRBJ2-6
v_call: TRBV7-9
cdr3_aa: ASSRSSGANVLT

cdr3_length: 12
j_call: TRBJ2-5
v_call: TRBV7-2
cdr3_aa: ASSPRMRVETQY

cdr3_length: 14
j_call: TRBJ2-7
v_call: TRBV5-6
cdr3_aa: ASSFAGVQGPYEQY

cdr3_length: 16
j_call: TRBJ1-5
v_call: TRBV21-1
cdr3_aa: ASSTGIVRSSPNQPQH

cdr3_length: 16
j_call: TRBJ2-3
v_call: TRBV4-3
cdr3_aa: ASSQDRPGWQGTDTQY

cdr3_length: 13
j_call: TRBJ2-1
v_call: TRBV6-6
cdr3_aa: ASRTGTSGRGEQF

cdr3_length: 12
j_call: TRBJ2-5
v_call: TRBV5-1
cdr3_aa: ASSLAAAQETQY

cdr3_length: 12
j_call: TRBJ1-1
v_call: TRBV27
cdr3_aa: ASSSWGLNTEAF

cdr3_length: 9
j_call: TRBJ1-2
v_call: TRBV29-1
cdr3_aa: SVETGHGYT

cdr3_length: 10
j_call: TRBJ2-7
v_call: TRBV7-2
cdr3_aa: ASPAETYEQY

cdr3_length: 16
j_call: TRBJ1-2
v_call: TRBV4-1
cdr3_aa: ASSQVLDRANANYGYT

cdr3_length: 12
j_call: TRBJ2-2
v_call: TRBV9
cdr3_aa: ASSVVGRAGELF

cdr3_length: 12
j_call: TRBJ1-4
v_call: TRBV19
cdr3_aa: ASGWDSQNEKLF

cdr3_length: 11
j_call: TRBJ1-1
v_call: TRBV19
cdr3_aa: ASSYSLNTEAF

cdr3_length: 14
j_call: TRBJ1-5
v_call: TRBV5-5
cdr3_aa: ASSPEPGLSNQPQH

cdr3_length: 13
j_call: TRBJ2-7
v_call: TRBV6-1
cdr3_aa: ASSDRPGTSYEQY

cdr3_length: 11
j_call: TRBJ2-7
v_call: TRBV28
cdr3_aa: ASSWGTPYEQY

cdr3_length: 13
j_call: TRBJ2-2
v_call: TRBV10-3
cdr3_aa: AISEFGLASGELF

cdr3_length: 12
j_call: TRBJ1-5
v_call: TRBV18
cdr3_aa: ASSPSELAQPQH

cdr3_length: 13
j_call: TRBJ1-3
v_call: TRBV6-1
cdr3_aa: ASSGTRGAGNTIY

cdr3_length: 11
j_call: TRBJ1-5
v_call: TRBV27
cdr3_aa: ASGVYSNQPQH

cdr3_length: 14
j_call: TRBJ2-6
v_call: TRBV15
cdr3_aa: ATSREAGAGANVLT

cdr3_length: 16
j_call: TRBJ1-2
v_call: TRBV2
cdr3_aa: ASSEAGVSGGVGYGYT

cdr3_length: 10
j_call: TRBJ1-1
v_call: TRBV19
cdr3_aa: ASSIRDSEAF

cdr3_length: 9
j_call: TRBJ2-3
v_call: TRBV6-5
cdr3_aa: ASRVRDTQY

cdr3_length: 14
j_call: TRBJ1-4
v_call: TRBV7-9
cdr3_aa: ASSQDSASMGEKLF

cdr3_length: 11
j_call: TRBJ1-1
v_call: TRBV7-2
cdr3_aa: ASSFPGNTEAF

cdr3_length: 15
j_call: TRBJ2-7
v_call: TRBV5-4
cdr3_aa: ASSTAGVPGQGSEQY

cdr3_length: 9
j_call: TRBJ2-7
v_call: TRBV27
cdr3_aa: ASREGLEQY